One sample yielded the 22 T cell receptor beta chains listed below, sequenced in a study of Graves' ophthalmopathy and Graves' hyperthyroidism. Using RNA transcripts, the TCR beta CDR3 regions were amplified. In the first round, RT-PCR was carried out with HTBI primers, and a multiplex PCR formed the second round. TCRdb analysed the multiplex PCR reads with MiXCR anew, one entry per CDR3 protein. The sample holds a few hundred thousand distinct CDR3 sequences, about 16% seen once. The sequenced material came from peripheral blood. All receptors derive from a woman younger than 30 with Graves' ophthalmopathy.

This clonotype has a count of ten or more. The rearrangement links TRBV7-3 to TRBJ2-5; D might be TRBD2 (5 bases). The V gene's germline CDR1 is SGHTA and CDR2 FQGTGA. Trimming took off 3 bases at V and 2 bases at J, with 13 bases between the two ends. This CDR3 comprises 15 residues. The CDR3 sequence is CASSFRGAPQETQYF. The CDR3 coding sequence is TGTGCCAGCAGCTTCCGGGGAGCACCTCAAGAGACCCAGTACTTC.

This clonotype has a count of ten or more. V is TRBV13 and J is TRBJ2-5; D gene unclear. The germline gives CDR1 PRHDT, CDR2 FYEKMQ (reference sequence). V was cut by 1 base and J by 5 bases, with 14 bases left in between. The CDR3 has 15 residues. The CDR3 nucleotides read TGTGCCAGCAGCTTAGTAGGCGGTCTGGGTGAGACCCAGTACTTC. Translation gives CASSLVGGLGETQYF.

V is TRBV28 and J is TRBJ2-7; 7 nucleotides line up with TRBD2. The CDR3 has 14 amino acids. V was pared by 1 base and J by 6 bases, with 6 bases of the junction left unmatched. CDR1 and CDR2 from the germline V gene are MDHEN and SYDVKM. Written as DNA, the CDR3 is TGTGCCAGCAGTTTATTCGGGGGGTCTGTCGAGCAGTACTTC. It is translated as CASSLFGGSVEQYF. Based on the CDR3 plus reference TRBV28 and TRBJ2-7, the full variable domain is DVKVTQSSRYLVKRTGEKVFLECVQDMDHENMFWYRQDPGLGLRLIYFSYDVKMKEKGDIPEGYSVSREKKERFSLILESASTNQTSMYLCASSLFGGSVEQYFGPGTRLTVT.

Many counts were recorded for this clonotype. The chain links TRBV24-1 to TRBJ2-2; weak D call: TRBD2 (7 bases). Germline V gene data show CDR1 as KGHDR and CDR2 as SFDVKD. The V gene lost 9 bases and the J gene lost 3 bases, with 16 bases spanning the gap. This CDR3 has 15 residues. This CDR3 is CATRSGGADTGELFF. The CDR3 DNA follows: TGTGCCACCCGTTCGGGGGGCGCGGACACCGGGGAGCTGTTTTTT.

This clonotype was found many times. The V gene is TRBV6-2 or TRBV6-3, the J gene TRBJ2-7; D might be TRBD2 (6 bases). The V gene's germline CDR1 is MNHEY and CDR2 SVGEGT. CDR3 length equals 13 residues. Deletions cut 8 bases from V and 6 bases from J, with 17 bases between. This chain's CDR3 is CASCGKGGAEQYF. The CDR3 DNA reads TGTGCCAGCTGCGGCAAAGGCGGGGCCGAGCAGTACTTC.

This clonotype was recorded at least ten times. This rearrangement joins TRBV7-9 to TRBJ1-6; D is possibly TRBD1 (6 bases). V was pared by 4 bases and J by 14 bases, with 18 bases between. Germline loops: CDR1 SEHNR, CDR2 FQNEAQ (reference sequence). This CDR3 spans 14 amino acids. CDR3 in amino acids: CASSSSSDSQALHF. In nucleotides, the CDR3 is TGTGCCAGCAGCTCTTCGTCGGACAGCCAAGCCCTCCACTTT.

This clonotype was found many times. V usage is TRBV6-5 and J usage is TRBJ2-2, with 10 bases that match TRBD1. Germline V gene sequence: CDR1 MNHEY, CDR2 SVGAGI. The CDR3 is 17 amino acids. The J segment lost 3 bases and the V segment lost 8 bases, leaving 12 bases of the junction unmatched. CDR3 nucleotides: TGTGCCAGCTTACCCGATCGACAGGGGGCATACACCGGGGAGCTGTTTTTT. Protein sequence: CASLPDRQGAYTGELFF.

The sample holds many counts of this clonotype. The V call is TRBV28, the J call TRBJ2-4, with D perhaps assigned TRBD1 or TRBD2 (5 bases each). Germline CDR1 and CDR2: MDHEN and SYDVKM. This CDR3 has 14 amino acids. Trimming left V 4 bases short and J 0 bases short, with 7 bases between. DNA of the CDR3: TGTGCCAGCAGTTGGGACGGAGCCAAAAACATTCAGTACTTC. It translates to CASSWDGAKNIQYF.

This clonotype was counted at least ten times. V is TRBV12-3 or TRBV12-4 and J is TRBJ2-7; TRBD1 is a possible D gene (6 bases). The CDR3 sequence is 14 residues long. Trimming took off 1 base at V and 2 bases at J, with 9 bases between the two ends. Here the CDR3 DNA reads TGTGCCAGCAGTTTAGAGCAGGGGACCTACGAGCAGTACTTC. Translated: CASSLEQGTYEQYF.

In this sample, this clonotype turned up many times. The chain combines TRBV6-6 with TRBJ2-7; no clear D. The germline V gene has CDR1 MNHNY and CDR2 SVGAGI (reference sequence). This CDR3 region has 14 residues. V lost 6 bases to trimming and J lost 7 bases, with 19 bases between them. The CDR3 nucleotides are TGTGCCAGCAGGGGAACCGGGTCGACCTGGGAGCAGTACTTC. Encoded protein: CASRGTGSTWEQYF.

This clonotype was detected a few times. The V and J genes are TRBV7-3 and TRBJ1-2; weak D call: TRBD1 (5 bases). Germline V gene sequence: CDR1 SGHTA, CDR2 FQGTGA. Deletions cut 4 bases from V and 5 bases from J, with 14 bases between. CDR3 size: 14 residues. The CDR3 sequence: CASSSDGGSYGYTF. CDR3 in DNA: TGTGCCAGCAGCTCCGATGGGGGGTCTTATGGCTACACCTTC.

This clonotype came up many times. DNA for the CDR3: TGTGCCAGCAGCTACAGCGGGGGGTACTACGAGCAGTACTTC. This sequence encodes CASSYSGGYYEQYF. The rearrangement joins TRBV12-3 or TRBV12-4 to TRBJ2-7; 9 positions match TRBD2. V lost 6 bases to trimming and J lost 3 bases; unmatched junction nucleotides: 6. This CDR3 has 14 amino acids.

The table lists this clonotype with many counts. CDR3 sequence reads: CASSPLQGRNTGELFF. CDR3 bases: TGCGCCAGCAGCCCTTTGCAGGGGAGAAACACCGGGGAGCTGTTTTTT. The rearrangement uses TRBV5-1 and TRBJ2-2; D may be TRBD1 (6 bases). Germline loops: CDR1 SGHRS, CDR2 YFSETQ. This CDR3 region has 16 residues. Trimming removed 4 bases from V and 2 bases from J, with 15 bases in between.

This clonotype was observed at least ten times. The gene calls are TRBV9 and TRBJ1-1; no firm D call. Trimming left V 2 bases short and J 0 bases short, with 11 bases between. Germline CDR1 reads SGDLS; CDR2 reads YYNGEE. The CDR3 loop spans 15 amino acids. DNA for the CDR3: TGTGCCAGCAGCGTCACAAGTTCCATGAACACTGAAGCTTTCTTT. Its translation is CASSVTSSMNTEAFF.

This clonotype came up many times. The V gene is TRBV27, the J gene TRBJ2-7; D gene ambiguous. CDR3 size: 13 residues. The germline V gene encodes CDR1 MNHEY and CDR2 SMNVEV (reference sequence). Trimming removed 6 bases from V and 5 bases from J, with 14 bases in between. The CDR3 reads CASRTGLRHEQYF. CDR3 coding DNA: TGTGCCAGCAGAACCGGGCTTAGGCACGAGCAGTACTTC.

This clonotype was detected ten times or more. V and J are TRBV6-5 and TRBJ1-5; D unclear. The V gene's germline CDR1 is MNHEY and CDR2 SVGAGI. The CDR3 is 13 amino acids. Trimming left V 0 bases short and J 4 bases short, with 4 bases between. The CDR3, as DNA: TGTGCCAGCAGTTACTCAGAGAATCAGCCCCAGCATTTT. Translating it yields CASSYSENQPQHF.

This clonotype was counted ten times or more. The chain recombines TRBV3-1 with TRBJ2-7; D possibly corresponds to TRBD2 (6 bases). V lost 1 base and J lost 7, with 17 bases in between. CDR3 length: 15 residues. The germline CDR1 and CDR2 sequences are LGHDT and YNNKEL (reference sequence). The CDR3 coding sequence is TGTGCCAGCAGCCAAGTTCCTAGCGTTCCCAGGGAGCAGTACTTC. It translates to CASSQVPSVPREQYF.

This clonotype was seen at least ten times. The genes are TRBV27 and TRBJ1-6; 7 bases agree with TRBD1. The CDR3 covers 13 residues. J lost 13 bases, V lost 5 bases, and 8 bases had no gene match. CDR1 and CDR2 (germline): MNHEY, SMNVEV (reference sequence). The CDR3 here is CASSLTGTYPLHF. DNA for the CDR3: TGTGCCAGCAGTCTGACAGGGACCTATCCCCTCCACTTT.

The table lists this clonotype with many counts. Written as DNA, the CDR3 is TGTGCCGGCGGGACAGGGGGAAATCAGCCCCAGCATTTT. It translates to CAGGTGGNQPQHF. The chain joins TRBV30 to TRBJ1-5, with 11 bases aligning to TRBD1. Germline lookup yields CDR1 GTSNPN and CDR2 SVGIG (reference sequence). The CDR3 covers 13 residues. The trim removed 8 bases at V and 4 bases at J, leaving 4 bases unmatched.

This clonotype was counted many times. The gene calls are TRBV11-2 and TRBJ2-4, with D possibly TRBD2 on 5 matching bases. The CDR3 contains 14 residues. Germline V gene lookup returns CDR1 SGHAT and CDR2 FQNNGV. Between the trimmed V and J ends, which lost 4 bases and 8 bases, there was a span of 15 bases. CDR3 nucleotide sequence: TGTGCCAGCAGCTCACTGACGGGGTTACACATTCAGTACTTC. Translating it yields CASSSLTGLHIQYF. The full variable domain, rest sourced from reference TRBV11-2 and TRBJ2-4, is EAGVAQSPRYKIIEKRQSVAFWCNPISGHATLYWYQQILGQGPKLLIQFQNNGVVDDSQLPKDRFSAERLKGVDSTLKIQPAKLEDSAVYLCASSSLTGLHIQYFGAGTRLSVL.

In its sample, this clonotype was seen once. The chain links TRBV6-2 or TRBV6-3 to TRBJ2-7; TRBD1 or TRBD2 may be the D gene (7 bases each). Germline V CDR1 and CDR2: MNHEY, SVGEGT. V lost 2 bases to trimming and J lost 6 bases, with 26 bases between them. The length of the CDR3 is 18 residues. The CDR3 loop reads CASSYRRGREPSLFEQYF. The CDR3 coding sequence is TGTGCCAGCAGTTACCGGAGGGGGCGGGAGCCTTCTCTCTTCGAGCAGTACTTC.

This clonotype was seen at least ten times. The rearrangement uses TRBV6-5 and TRBJ1-5; a weak D match, TRBD1 (5 bases). The CDR3 is 16 amino acids. The V end was cut by 5 bases, the J end by 2 bases, with 16 bases between. Germline V CDR1 and CDR2: MNHEY, SVGAGI. CDR3 in amino acids: CASSRAGVRGNQPQHF. CDR3 coding DNA: TGTGCCAGCAGTCGCGCGGGGGTTAGGGGCAATCAGCCCCAGCATTTT.